A selection of T cell receptor beta chains follows, all from one sample in a study of regulatory and conventional T cells in breast cancer. TCRdb reprocessed the PCR reads with MiXCR, giving one entry per CDR3 protein. In the table there are approximately 1,100 distinct CDR3 sequences, approximately 30% of which are singletons. The sequenced sample consisted of conventional T cells from blood. These receptors were obtained from a female donor with breast cancer. The CDR3 runs from the conserved cysteine through the conserved F or W. D genes are given only for firm matches.

V gene	J gene	D gene	CDR3 protein	CDR3 DNA
TRBV6-5	TRBJ1-4	.	CASSSGINENLFF	TGTGCCAGCAGTTCAGGGATTAATGAAAATCTGTTTTTT
TRBV2	TRBJ1-2	TRBD1	CASSGTGAGGYTF	TGTGCCAGCAGTGGGACAGGGGCAGGAGGCTACACCTTC